This T cell receptor (beta chain) is drawn from a study of blood T cell repertoires in COVID-19. Methods used by the authors: The assay estimated nucleated cells by amplifying reference gene primers. TCRdb's table, derived via immunoSEQ multiplex PCR, lists solely in-frame clones and lacks some. The V and J calls and clone size were taken over from that table, and D and trimming were inferred from the DNA. The table lists 75,000 to 100,000 clones, 87% of them singletons. Trimming took off 6 bases at V and 2 bases at J, with 25 bases between the two ends. In germline, CDR1 is MDHEN, CDR2 SYDVKM. The CDR3 is 18 amino acids.

The source material was peripheral blood. The chain carries TRBV28 and TRBJ2-5, with TRBD2 as a possible D gene (5 bases). This sequence was found in a man between 65 and 85 years old with acute or convalescent COVID-19. The CDR3 region is CASSLSKGLGSFQETQYF. The CDR3 DNA reads TGTGCCAGCAGCCTTTCAAAGGGATTGGGGAGCTTTCAAGAGACCCAGTACTTC.